One sample yielded the 24 T cell receptor beta chains listed below, sequenced in a study of blood T cell repertoires in COVID-19. Produced via immunoSEQ multiplex PCR; TCRdb's table is partial and in-frame only. The sample lists roughly 80,000 clones, around 88% occurring once. The sequenced sample consisted of peripheral blood. Receptor source: a woman older than 75 with active or convalescent COVID-19.

The chain is built from TRBV19 and TRBJ2-3, with 7 bases identical to TRBD1. Per the germline V gene, CDR1 is LNHDA and CDR2 is SQIVND (reference sequence). Germline trimming cut 6 bases from V and 0 bases from J; bases unmatched to any gene: 0. This CDR3 is 13 amino acids long. In DNA form, the CDR3 reads TGTGCCAGTAGACAGGGGAGCACAGATACGCAGTATTTT. This codes for CASRQGSTDTQYF. Full variable domain (missing parts from reference TRBV19 and TRBJ2-3): DGGITQSPKYLFRKEGQNVTLSCEQNLNHDAMYWYRQDPGQGLRLIYYSQIVNDFQKGDIAEGYSVSREKKESFPLTVTSAQKNPTAFYLCASRQGSTDTQYFGPGTRLTVL.

The V and J genes are TRBV7-2 and TRBJ1-4, with 8 nucleotides matching TRBD1. This CDR3 spans 14 amino acids. The V segment lost 3 bases and the J segment 5 bases; nucleotides outside the gene matches: 2. Germline values: CDR1 SGHTA, CDR2 FQGNSA. CDR3 sequence: CASSFNRGNEKLFF. As DNA, the CDR3 is TGTGCCAGCAGCTTCAACAGGGGGAATGAAAAACTGTTTTTT.

The CDR3 reads CASSQGQLTLQETQYF. Written as DNA, the CDR3 is TGTGCCAGCAGCCAGGGACAGCTTACACTCCAAGAGACCCAGTACTTC. The V call is TRBV7-9, the J call TRBJ2-5, with TRBD1 matching over 7 bases. The V and J ends lost 5 bases and 1 base, in that order; junction bases with no gene match: 10. CDR1 SEHNR and CDR2 FQNEAQ come from the germline V gene (reference sequence). The CDR3 extends over 16 amino acids.

This chain uses TRBV15 with TRBJ2-7; D is undetermined. This CDR3 comprises 11 residues. V lost 8 bases and J 1 base, leaving 6 bases between the germline ends. CDR1 and CDR2 (germline): LNHNV, YYDKDF (reference sequence). CDR3 sequence (DNA): TGTGCCACCGGCCAATCCTACGAGCAGTACTTC. Translation gives CATGQSYEQYF.

A few counts support this clone. The chain has TRBV27 and TRBJ2-2, with D possibly being TRBD2 (6 bases). Germline V gene data show CDR1 as MNHEY and CDR2 as SMNVEV (reference sequence). This CDR3 spans 14 amino acids. Trimming removed 7 bases from V and 5 bases from J, with 14 bases in between. The CDR3, as DNA: TGTGCCAGCATCCCGCAGCGGGCAACCGGGGAGCTGTTTTTT. Translated, it gives CASIPQRATGELFF.

The chain has TRBV3-1 (or the pseudogene TRBV3-2) and TRBJ2-7, with no clear D. The ends were cut back, 3 bases at V and 2 bases at J, with 11 bases in the middle. The CDR3 runs to 14 residues. CDR1 LGHDT and CDR2 YNNKEL come from the germline V gene (reference sequence). The DNA for the CDR3 is TGTGCCAGCAGCCACAGCGTTCGCACCTACGAGCAGTACTTC. Translated: CASSHSVRTYEQYF.

CDR3 protein: CASSPTGSSGNTIYF. For the CDR3, the DNA is TGTGCCAGTAGTCCGACAGGGAGTAGTGGAAACACCATATATTTT. V is TRBV19 and J is TRBJ1-3, with 7 bases lining up with TRBD1. V dropped 5 bases and J dropped 3; count of bases not matched to a gene: 7. This CDR3 comprises 15 residues. Germline values: CDR1 LNHDA, CDR2 SQIVND (reference sequence).

CDR3 residues: CASSSTTLPASYEQYF. The CDR3 nucleotides are TGTGCCAGCAGCAGCACGACTCTCCCCGCCTCCTACGAGCAGTACTTC. V usage is TRBV7-2 and J usage is TRBJ2-7; D call uncertain. The length of the CDR3 is 16 residues. Germline-derived CDR1 and CDR2 are SGHTA and FQGNSA. V was shortened by 5 bases and J by 0 bases, with 17 bases between the two germline ends.

The chain joins TRBV5-1 to TRBJ2-7; weak D call: TRBD2 (6 bases). Trimming cost V 2 bases and J 5 bases, with 14 bases left between them. Germline V gene lookup returns CDR1 SGHRS and CDR2 YFSETQ. This CDR3 region has 14 residues. The CDR3 nucleotides are TGCGCCAGCAGCTTAACTGCGGGGACCGACGAGCAGTACTTC. It translates to CASSLTAGTDEQYF.

This clone was seen just once. The chain employs TRBV1 and TRBJ1-5; the listed D gene, TRBD1, was not tested against the DNA. TRBV1 is noted as a pseudogene. The CDR3 contains 14 residues. The CDR3 DNA reads TGCACCAGCAGCCCCGGGACACTTTATCAGCCCCAGCATTTT. Amino acids: CTSSPGTLYQPQHF.

The chain is built from TRBV2 and TRBJ1-1; a weak D match, TRBD1 (5 bases). CDR3 length: 15 residues. The germline V and J ends were trimmed by 7 bases and 1 base, with 16 bases remaining between them. The V gene's germline CDR1 is SNHLY and CDR2 FYNNEI. The CDR3 DNA is TGTGCCAGCATCCAAACGGACACCGCGAACACTGAAGCTTTCTTT. Its protein product is CASIQTDTANTEAFF.

This clone was seen a handful of times. The chain joins TRBV11-2 to TRBJ1-2; D uncertain. Germline lookup yields CDR1 SGHAT and CDR2 FQNNGV. The CDR3 runs to 12 residues. V lost 4 bases and J lost 0, with 3 bases in between. The CDR3 reads CASSSSNYGYTF. The CDR3 nucleotides read TGTGCCAGCAGCTCTTCTAACTATGGCTACACCTTC.

V and J are TRBV21-1 and TRBJ2-7; no DNA check was done on the table's D call, TRBD1. TRBV21-1 is recorded as a pseudogene. The CDR3 length is 18 residues. CDR3 region: CASSKGGIGQVDSYEQYF. The CDR3, as DNA: TGTGCCAGCAGCAAAGGGGGAATTGGACAGGTCGACTCCTACGAGCAGTACTTC.

The chain links TRBV6-1 to TRBJ2-4; TRBD1 matches 7 bases. Germline V lookup: CDR1 MNHNS, CDR2 SASEGT. This CDR3 contains 17 residues. Trimming cost V 4 bases and J 0 bases; bases outside gene matches: 9. CDR3 protein: CASSVGTGVLAKNIQYF. The DNA for the CDR3 is TGTGCCAGCAGTGTGGGCACAGGGGTACTAGCCAAAAACATTCAGTACTTC.

The chain employs TRBV28 and TRBJ2-2; the match to TRBD2 covers 11 bases. The germline gives CDR1 MDHEN, CDR2 SYDVKM. Trimming removed 0 bases from V and 0 bases from J; junction bases left unmatched: 3. The CDR3 runs to 18 residues. The DNA of the CDR3 is TGTGCCAGCAGTTTATGGGCTAGCGGGGGGACGAACACCGGGGAGCTGTTTTTT. This translates into CASSLWASGGTNTGELFF.

The rearrangement joins TRBV11-2 to TRBJ2-7, with 7 bases lining up with TRBD1. The trim removed 6 bases at V and 0 bases at J, leaving 5 bases unmatched. CDR1 and CDR2 from the germline V gene are SGHAT and FQNNGV. CDR3 length: 14 residues. CDR3 nucleotides: TGTGCCAGCAGGAAACGGGACAGCTCCTACGAGCAGTACTTC. It translates to CASRKRDSSYEQYF.

The CDR3 region has the DNA TGTGCCAGCAGCCCCCTGACTAGCGGGGGGGCGGGGACCGGGGAGCTGTTTTTT. Its protein product is CASSPLTSGGAGTGELFF. This sequence joins TRBV5-6 and TRBJ2-2; 14 nucleotides align to TRBD2. CDR3 length: 18 amino acids. V gave up 4 bases and J gave up 5 bases; unmatched junction bases: 10. Germline V gene data show CDR1 as SGHDT and CDR2 as YYEEEE.

The chain employs TRBV6-2 or TRBV6-3 and TRBJ2-4; 8 bases match TRBD2. CDR3 length equals 19 residues. Germline values: CDR1 MNHEY, CDR2 SVGEGT. Unmatched junction bases numbered 18, after V lost 6 bases and J lost 2 bases. The CDR3 DNA follows: TGTGCCAGCAGCCGCGGGACTAGTGGGGCAAAGTTGACCAAAAACATTCAGTACTTC. Its protein product is CASSRGTSGAKLTKNIQYF.

The chain carries TRBV25-1 and TRBJ2-7; TRBD1 matches at 8 bases. Per the germline V gene, CDR1 is MGHDK and CDR2 is SYGVNS. The CDR3 runs to 16 residues. V was clipped by 3 bases and J by 3 bases; unmatched bases: 10. CDR3 coding DNA: TGTGCCAGCAGTGACCCCCCCGGGACAGGAGTCTACGAGCAGTACTTC. Translation: CASSDPPGTGVYEQYF.

The V call is TRBV28, the J call TRBJ1-2; D call uncertain. Trimming left V 1 base short and J 3 bases short, with 6 bases between. CDR3 length: 13 amino acids. Germline CDR1 is MDHEN and CDR2 is SYDVKM. CDR3 sequence reads: CASSLSVYYGYTF. The CDR3 region has the DNA TGTGCCAGCAGTTTATCGGTTTACTATGGCTACACCTTC.

In its sample, this clone was seen many times. The V gene is TRBV6-5, the J gene TRBJ2-7; a possible D gene is TRBD1 (6 bases). This CDR3 is built from 15 residues. Germline V gives CDR1 MNHEY, CDR2 SVGAGI. Deletions cut 5 bases from V and 4 bases from J, with 18 bases between. As DNA, the CDR3 is TGTGCCAGCAGTCGAACCGGACAGAGGACGTACGAGCAGTACTTC. This translates into CASSRTGQRTYEQYF.

This chain links TRBV7-3 with TRBJ2-1; 8 positions agree with TRBD1. Unmatched junction bases numbered 2, after V lost 5 bases and J lost 2 bases. From germline, CDR1 is SGHTA and CDR2 FQGTGA. The CDR3 loop spans 14 amino acids. Here the CDR3 reads CASSPGQAYNEQFF. As DNA, the CDR3 is TGTGCCAGCAGCCCGGGACAGGCCTACAATGAGCAGTTCTTC.

This chain links TRBV6-1 with TRBJ1-2; 9 positions match TRBD1. V trimming: 2 bases; J trimming: 9 bases; junction bases outside the gene matches: 7. The CDR3 has 14 residues. Germline lookup yields CDR1 MNHNS and CDR2 SASEGT. In nucleotides, the CDR3 is TGTGCCAGCAGTGAACTCAACAGGGGGCAAAGCTACACCTTC. This sequence encodes CASSELNRGQSYTF.

The chain employs TRBV6-5 and TRBJ2-3; TRBD1 matches at 7 bases. V gave up 6 bases and J gave up 1 base; unmatched junction bases: 7. The CDR3 runs to 15 residues. Germline V gene sequence: CDR1 MNHEY, CDR2 SVGAGI. The CDR3 coding sequence is TGTGCCAGCAGAAGGGGGCAAGGGGGCACAGATACGCAGTATTTT. This gives the protein CASRRGQGGTDTQYF.